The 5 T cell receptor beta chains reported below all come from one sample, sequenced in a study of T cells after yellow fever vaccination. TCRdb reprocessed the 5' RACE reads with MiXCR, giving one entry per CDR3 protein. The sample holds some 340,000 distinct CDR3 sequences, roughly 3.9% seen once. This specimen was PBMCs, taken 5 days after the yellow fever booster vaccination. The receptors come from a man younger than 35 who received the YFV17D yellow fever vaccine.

Here the CDR3 DNA reads TGCGCCAGCAGCCCCCGGACCCAGCGCTATGAGCAGTTCTTC. Translated, it gives CASSPRTQRYEQFF. The V and J genes are TRBV5-1 and TRBJ2-1; D gene uncertain. V lost 4 bases to trimming and J lost 8 bases, with 16 bases between them. The CDR3 is made up of 14 amino acids. Germline V gene data show CDR1 as SGHRS and CDR2 as YFSETQ.

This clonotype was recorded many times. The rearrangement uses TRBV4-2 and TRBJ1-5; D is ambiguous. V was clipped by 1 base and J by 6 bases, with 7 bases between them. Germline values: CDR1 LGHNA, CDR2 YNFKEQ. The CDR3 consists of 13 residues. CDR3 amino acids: CASSQGPSQPQHF. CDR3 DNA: TGTGCCAGCAGCCAAGGTCCGTCTCAGCCCCAGCATTTT.

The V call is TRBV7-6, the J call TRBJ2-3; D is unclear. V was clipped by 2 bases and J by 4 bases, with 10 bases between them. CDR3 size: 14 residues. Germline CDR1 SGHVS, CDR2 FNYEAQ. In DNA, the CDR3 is TGTGCCAGCAGCTTATCATGGGGTCCAGATACGCAGTATTTT. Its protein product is CASSLSWGPDTQYF. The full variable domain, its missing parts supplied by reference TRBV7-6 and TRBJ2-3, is GAGVSQSPRYKVTKRGQDVALRCDPISGHVSLYWYRQALGQGPEFLTYFNYEAQQDKSGLPNDRFSAERPEGSISTLTIQRTEQRDSAMYRCASSLSWGPDTQYFGPGTRLTVL.

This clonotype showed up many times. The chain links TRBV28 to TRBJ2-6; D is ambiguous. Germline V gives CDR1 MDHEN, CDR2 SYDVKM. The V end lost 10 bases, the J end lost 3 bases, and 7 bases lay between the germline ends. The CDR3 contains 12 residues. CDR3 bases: TGTGCCACCACCCGTGGGGCCAACGTCCTGACTTTC. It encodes CATTRGANVLTF.

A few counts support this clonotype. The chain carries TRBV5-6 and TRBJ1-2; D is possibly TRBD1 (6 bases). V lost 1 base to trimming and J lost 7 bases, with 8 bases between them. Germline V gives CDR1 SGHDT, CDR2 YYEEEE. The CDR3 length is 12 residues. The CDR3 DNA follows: TGTGCCAGCAGCTTGCAGGGGCCTGGCTACACCTTC. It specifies CASSLQGPGYTF.